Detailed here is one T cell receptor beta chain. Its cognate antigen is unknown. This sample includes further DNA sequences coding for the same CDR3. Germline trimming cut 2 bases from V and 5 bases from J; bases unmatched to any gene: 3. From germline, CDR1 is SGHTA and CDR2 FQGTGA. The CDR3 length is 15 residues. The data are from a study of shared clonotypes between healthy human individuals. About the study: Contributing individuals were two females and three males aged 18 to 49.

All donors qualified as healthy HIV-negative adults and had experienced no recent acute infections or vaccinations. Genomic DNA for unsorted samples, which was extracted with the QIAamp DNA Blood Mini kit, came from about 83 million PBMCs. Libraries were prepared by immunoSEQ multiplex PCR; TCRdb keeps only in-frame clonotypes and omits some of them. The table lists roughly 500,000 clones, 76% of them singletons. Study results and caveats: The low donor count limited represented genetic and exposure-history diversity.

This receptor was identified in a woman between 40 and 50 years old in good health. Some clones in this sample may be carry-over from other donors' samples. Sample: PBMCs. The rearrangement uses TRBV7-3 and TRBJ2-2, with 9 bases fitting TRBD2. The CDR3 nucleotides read TGTGCCAGCAGCTTAGCGGGAGGGAGGACCGGGGAGCTGTTTTTT. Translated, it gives CASSLAGGRTGELFF.